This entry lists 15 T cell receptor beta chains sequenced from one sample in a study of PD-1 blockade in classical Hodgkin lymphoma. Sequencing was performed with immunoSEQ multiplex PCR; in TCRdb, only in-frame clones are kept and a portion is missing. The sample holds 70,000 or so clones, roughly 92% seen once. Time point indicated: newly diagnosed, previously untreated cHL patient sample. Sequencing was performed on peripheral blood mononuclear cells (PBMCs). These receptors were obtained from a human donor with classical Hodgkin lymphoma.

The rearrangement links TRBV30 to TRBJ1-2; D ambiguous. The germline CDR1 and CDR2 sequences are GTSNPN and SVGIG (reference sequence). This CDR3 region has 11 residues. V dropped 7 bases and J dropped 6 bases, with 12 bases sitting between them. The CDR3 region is CAYSTRDGYTF. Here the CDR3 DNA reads TGTGCCTACTCGACTAGGGATGGCTACACCTTC.

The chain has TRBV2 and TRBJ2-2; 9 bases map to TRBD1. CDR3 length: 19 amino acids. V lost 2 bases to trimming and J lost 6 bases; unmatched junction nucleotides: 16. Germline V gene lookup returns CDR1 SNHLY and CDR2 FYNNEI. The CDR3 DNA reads TGTGCCAGCAGTGAAACGGGGATGAACAGGGGGCCAAGATCCGGGGAGCTGTTTTTT. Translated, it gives CASSETGMNRGPRSGELFF.

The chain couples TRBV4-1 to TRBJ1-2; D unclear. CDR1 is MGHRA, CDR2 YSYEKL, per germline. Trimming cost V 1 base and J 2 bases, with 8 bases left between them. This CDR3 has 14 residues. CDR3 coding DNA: TGCGCCAGCAGCCAAGTGGCAGACAACTATGGCTACACCTTC. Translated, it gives CASSQVADNYGYTF.

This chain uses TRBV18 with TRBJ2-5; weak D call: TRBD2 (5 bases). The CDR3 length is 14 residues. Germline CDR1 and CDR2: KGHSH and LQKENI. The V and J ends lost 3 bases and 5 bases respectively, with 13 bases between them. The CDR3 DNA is TGTGCCAGCTCACCGGGGTTCCCGGGGGAGACCCAGTACTTC. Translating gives CASSPGFPGETQYF.

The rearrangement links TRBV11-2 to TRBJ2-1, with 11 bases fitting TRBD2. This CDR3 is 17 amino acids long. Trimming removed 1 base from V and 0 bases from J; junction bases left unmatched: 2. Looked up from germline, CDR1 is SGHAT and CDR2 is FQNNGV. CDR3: CASSLGTSGGSYNEQFF. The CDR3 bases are TGTGCCAGCAGCTTAGGCACTAGCGGGGGCTCCTACAATGAGCAGTTCTTC.

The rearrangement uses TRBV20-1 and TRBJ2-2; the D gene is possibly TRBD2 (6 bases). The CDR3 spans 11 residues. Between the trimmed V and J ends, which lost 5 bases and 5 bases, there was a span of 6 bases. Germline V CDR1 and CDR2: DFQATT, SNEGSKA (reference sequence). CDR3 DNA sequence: TGCAGTGCTGCGGGGACCGGGGAGCTGTTTTTT. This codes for CSAAGTGELFF.

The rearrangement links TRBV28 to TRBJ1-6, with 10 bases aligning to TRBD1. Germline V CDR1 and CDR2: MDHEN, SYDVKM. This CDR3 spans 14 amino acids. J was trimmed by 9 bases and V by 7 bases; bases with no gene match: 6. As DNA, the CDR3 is TGTGCCAGCAACATTGGACAGGGGGGTTCACCCCTCCACTTT. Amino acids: CASNIGQGGSPLHF.

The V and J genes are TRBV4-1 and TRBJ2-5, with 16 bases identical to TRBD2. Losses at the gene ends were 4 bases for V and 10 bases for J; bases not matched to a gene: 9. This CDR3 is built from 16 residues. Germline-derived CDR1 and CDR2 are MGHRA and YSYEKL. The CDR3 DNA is TGCGCCAGCAGCCGAGCCGGGACTAGCGGGAGGGTGGACCAGTACTTC. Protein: CASSRAGTSGRVDQYF.

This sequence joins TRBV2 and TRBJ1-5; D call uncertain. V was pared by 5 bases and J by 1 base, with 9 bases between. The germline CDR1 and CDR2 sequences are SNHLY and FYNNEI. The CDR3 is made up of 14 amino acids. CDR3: CASSFSRSNQPQHF. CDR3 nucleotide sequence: TGTGCCAGCAGTTTTAGTAGGAGCAATCAGCCCCAGCATTTT.

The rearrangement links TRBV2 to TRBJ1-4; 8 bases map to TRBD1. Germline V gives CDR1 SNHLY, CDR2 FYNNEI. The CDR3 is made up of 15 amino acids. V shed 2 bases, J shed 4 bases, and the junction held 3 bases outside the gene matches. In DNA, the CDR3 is TGTGCCAGCAGTGAAATAGGACAGGGTAATGAAAAACTGTTTTTT. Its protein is CASSEIGQGNEKLFF.

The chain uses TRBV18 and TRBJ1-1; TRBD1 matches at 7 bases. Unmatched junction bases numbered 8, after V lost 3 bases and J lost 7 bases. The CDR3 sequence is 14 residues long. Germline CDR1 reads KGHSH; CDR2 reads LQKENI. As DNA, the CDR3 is TGTGCCAGCTCACCCACCCAGGGGGGTTATGAAGCTTTCTTT. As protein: CASSPTQGGYEAFF.

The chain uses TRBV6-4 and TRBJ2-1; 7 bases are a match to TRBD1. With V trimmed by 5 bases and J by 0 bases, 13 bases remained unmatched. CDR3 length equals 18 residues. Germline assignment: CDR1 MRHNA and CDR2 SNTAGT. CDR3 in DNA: TGTGCCAGCAGTAAGACAGGGTCCAAAGTCGGCTCCTACAATGAGCAGTTCTTC. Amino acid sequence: CASSKTGSKVGSYNEQFF.

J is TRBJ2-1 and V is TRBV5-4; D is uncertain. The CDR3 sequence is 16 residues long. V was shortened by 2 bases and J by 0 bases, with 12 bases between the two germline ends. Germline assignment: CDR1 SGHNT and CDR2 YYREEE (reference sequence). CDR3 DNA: TGTGCCAGCAGCTTAGAAGTCAAGAGCTCCTACAATGAGCAGTTCTTC. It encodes CASSLEVKSSYNEQFF.

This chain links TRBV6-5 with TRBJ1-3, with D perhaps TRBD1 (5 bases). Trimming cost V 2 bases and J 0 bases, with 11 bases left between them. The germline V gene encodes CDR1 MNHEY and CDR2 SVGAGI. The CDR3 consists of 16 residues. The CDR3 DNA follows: TGTGCCAGCAGTTACGGGGCCTCCTCCTCTGGAAACACCATATATTTT. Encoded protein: CASSYGASSSGNTIYF.

This CDR3 reads CASAGTSPRTDTQYF. In nucleotides, the CDR3 is TGTGCCAGCGCTGGGACTAGCCCTAGGACAGATACGCAGTATTTT. The gene calls are TRBV2 and TRBJ2-3; 9 nucleotides match TRBD2. This CDR3 region has 15 residues. V trimming: 8 bases; J trimming: 3 bases; junction bases outside the gene matches: 9. Germline CDR1 reads SNHLY; CDR2 reads FYNNEI.